This T cell receptor beta chain was captured by sequencing in a study of early T cells in non-severe SARS-CoV-2 infection. cDNA molecules, individually, were tagged with unique molecular identifiers. MiXCR, run by TCRdb on the 5' RACE reads, gives a single entry per CDR3 protein. This repertoire shows 20,000 to 30,000 distinct CDR3 sequences, around 4% found once; its top ten account for approximately 4.4%. Deletions cut 4 bases from V and 4 bases from J, with 11 bases between. There are 13 residues in the CDR3. Germline V gene lookup returns CDR1 SGHRS and CDR2 YFSETQ. This clonotype was observed many times.

The receptor was isolated from an adult who was a healthcare worker with PCR-confirmed SARS-CoV-2 infection or an uninfected control (not recorded which). The source material was whole blood. The gene calls are TRBV5-1 and TRBJ2-5; possibly TRBD2 for D (6 bases). CDR3 nucleotide sequence: TGCGCCAGCAGCGCGGGACGGGGAGAGACCCAGTACTTC. This gives the protein CASSAGRGETQYF.